The subject of this entry is one T cell receptor beta chain. The target antigen is unknown. The CDR3 has 16 amino acids. Germline V lookup: CDR1 SGHDT, CDR2 YYEEEE. V was cut by 0 bases and J by 7 bases, with 20 bases left in between. These data come from a study of T cells after yellow fever vaccination. Looking at the study overall: In the case of low-cell-number fractions, SMART-Seq v4 Ultra Low Input was used for preparation.

The 5'RACE template-switching step produced TCR cDNA and added a universal primer site and UMIs. MiXCR, run by TCRdb on the 5' RACE reads, gives a single entry per CDR3 protein. This sample carries approximately 300,000 distinct CDR3 sequences, over 8% of them seen once, and the ten largest clones take more than 15%. Whole-study results and caveats: Some clonotypes, a small share, were shared between CD4 and CD8 compartments. Abundant clonotypes from the bulk population could contaminate FACS-sorted repertoires.

Sequences were derived from PBMCs, sampled on the day of the first yellow fever vaccination. The source is a young man who received the YFV17D yellow fever vaccine. This chain connects TRBV5-6 to TRBJ2-7; D is perhaps TRBD2 (6 bases). DNA for the CDR3: TGTGCCAGCAGCTTGGACGGGGGTGGTAGATTCCAGGAGCAGTACGTC. Translating gives CASSLDGGGRFQEQYV.